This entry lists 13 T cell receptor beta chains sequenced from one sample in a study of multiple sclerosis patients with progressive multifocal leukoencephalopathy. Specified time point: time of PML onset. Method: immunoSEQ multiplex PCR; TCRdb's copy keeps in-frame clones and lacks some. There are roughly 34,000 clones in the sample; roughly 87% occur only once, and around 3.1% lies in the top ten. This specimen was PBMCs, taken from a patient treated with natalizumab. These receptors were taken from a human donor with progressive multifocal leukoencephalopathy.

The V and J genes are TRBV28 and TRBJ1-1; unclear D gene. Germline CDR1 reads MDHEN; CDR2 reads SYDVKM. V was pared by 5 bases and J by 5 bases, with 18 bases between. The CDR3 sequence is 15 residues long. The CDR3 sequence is CASSPRPEIRTEAFF. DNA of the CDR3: TGTGCCAGCAGTCCTCGCCCCGAGATTCGGACTGAAGCTTTCTTT.

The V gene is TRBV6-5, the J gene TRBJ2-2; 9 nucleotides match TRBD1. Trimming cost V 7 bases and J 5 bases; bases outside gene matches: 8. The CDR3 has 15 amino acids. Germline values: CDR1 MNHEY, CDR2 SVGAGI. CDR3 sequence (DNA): TGTGCCAGCATCCGGGACAGGGTGGGAACCGGGGAGCTGTTTTTT. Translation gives CASIRDRVGTGELFF.

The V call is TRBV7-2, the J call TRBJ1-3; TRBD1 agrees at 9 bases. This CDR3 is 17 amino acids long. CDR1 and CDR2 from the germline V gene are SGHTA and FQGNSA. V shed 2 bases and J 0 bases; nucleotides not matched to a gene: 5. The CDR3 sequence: CASSLTGTGNSGNTIYF. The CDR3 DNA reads TGTGCCAGCAGCTTAACCGGGACAGGGAACTCTGGAAACACCATATATTTT.

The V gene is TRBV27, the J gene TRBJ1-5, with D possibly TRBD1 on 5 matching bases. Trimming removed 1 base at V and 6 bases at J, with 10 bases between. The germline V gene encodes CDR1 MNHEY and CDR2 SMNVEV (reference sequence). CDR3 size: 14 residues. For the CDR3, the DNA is TGTGCCAGCAGTTTATGGGGGGACGGTCAGCCCCAGCATTTT. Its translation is CASSLWGDGQPQHF.

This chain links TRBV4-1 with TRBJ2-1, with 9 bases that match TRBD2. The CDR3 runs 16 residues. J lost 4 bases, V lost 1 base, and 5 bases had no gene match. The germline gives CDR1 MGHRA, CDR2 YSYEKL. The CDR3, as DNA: TGCGCCAGCAGCCAAGCGGCCCTAGCGGGATACAATGAGCAGTTCTTC. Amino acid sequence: CASSQAALAGYNEQFF.

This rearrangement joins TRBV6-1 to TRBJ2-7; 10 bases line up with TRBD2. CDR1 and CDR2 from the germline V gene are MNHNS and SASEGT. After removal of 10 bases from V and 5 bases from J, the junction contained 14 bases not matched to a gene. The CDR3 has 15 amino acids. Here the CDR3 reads CATAPLAGEAHEQYF. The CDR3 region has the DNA TGTGCCACCGCCCCCCTAGCGGGAGAGGCCCACGAGCAGTACTTC.

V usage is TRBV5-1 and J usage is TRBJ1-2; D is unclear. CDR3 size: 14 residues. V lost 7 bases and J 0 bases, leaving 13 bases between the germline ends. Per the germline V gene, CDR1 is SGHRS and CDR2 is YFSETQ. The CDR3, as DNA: TGCGCCAGCGCCTGGACGGAAGCTAACTATGGCTACACCTTC. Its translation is CASAWTEANYGYTF. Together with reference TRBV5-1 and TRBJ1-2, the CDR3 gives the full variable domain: KAGVTQTPRYLIKTRGQQVTLSCSPISGHRSVSWYQQTPGQGLQFLFEYFSETQRNKGNFPGRFSGRQFSNSRSEMNVSTLELGDSALYLCASAWTEANYGYTFGSGTRLTVV.

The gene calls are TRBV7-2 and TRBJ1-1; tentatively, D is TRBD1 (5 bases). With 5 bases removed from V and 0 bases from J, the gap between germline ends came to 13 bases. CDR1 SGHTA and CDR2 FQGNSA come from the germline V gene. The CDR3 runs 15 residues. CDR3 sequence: CASSTQTGLNTEAFF. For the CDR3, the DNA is TGTGCCAGCAGCACACAAACGGGACTGAACACTGAAGCTTTCTTT.

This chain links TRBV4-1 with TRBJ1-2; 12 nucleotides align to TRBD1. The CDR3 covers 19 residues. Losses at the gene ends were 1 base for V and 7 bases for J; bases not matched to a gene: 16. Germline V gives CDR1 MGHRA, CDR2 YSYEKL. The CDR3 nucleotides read TGCGCCAGCAGCCAAGGACGAGGAGGACGGGACAGGGGGCTTGGTGGCTACACCTTC. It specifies CASSQGRGGRDRGLGGYTF.

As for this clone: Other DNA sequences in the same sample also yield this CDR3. The CDR3 here is CASSLGQGGLSGEQYF. As DNA, the CDR3 is TGTGCCAGCAGCTTAGGTCAGGGTGGCCTTTCTGGTGAGCAGTACTTC. The chain has TRBV7-6 and TRBJ2-7; possibly TRBD1 for D (5 bases). Deletions cut 1 base from V and 7 bases from J, with 20 bases between. Germline values: CDR1 SGHVS, CDR2 FNYEAQ. The CDR3 is made up of 16 amino acids. Complete variable domain (other parts from reference TRBV7-6 and TRBJ2-7): GAGVSQSPRYKVTKRGQDVALRCDPISGHVSLYWYRQALGQGPEFLTYFNYEAQQDKSGLPNDRFSAERPEGSISTLTIQRTEQRDSAMYRCASSLGQGGLSGEQYFGPGTRLTVT.

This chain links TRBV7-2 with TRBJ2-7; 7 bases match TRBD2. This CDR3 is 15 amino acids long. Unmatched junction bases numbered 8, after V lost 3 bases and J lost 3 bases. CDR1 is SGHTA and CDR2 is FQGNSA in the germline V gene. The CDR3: CASSFTGTIDYEQYF. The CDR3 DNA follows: TGTGCCAGCAGCTTCACCGGGACTATCGACTACGAGCAGTACTTC.

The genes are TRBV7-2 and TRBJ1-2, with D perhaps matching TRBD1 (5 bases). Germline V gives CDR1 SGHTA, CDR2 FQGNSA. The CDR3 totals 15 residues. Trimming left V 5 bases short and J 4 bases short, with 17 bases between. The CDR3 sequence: CASSPKIGAGYGYTF. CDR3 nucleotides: TGTGCCAGCAGCCCCAAAATCGGGGCGGGCTATGGCTACACCTTC.

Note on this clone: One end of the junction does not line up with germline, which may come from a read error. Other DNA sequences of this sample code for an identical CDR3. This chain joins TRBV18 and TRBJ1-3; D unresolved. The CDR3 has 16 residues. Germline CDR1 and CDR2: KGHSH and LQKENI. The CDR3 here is CASSPQNGQSGNTIYF. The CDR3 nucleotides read TGTGCCAGTTCACCACAGAACGGCCAGAGTGGAAACACCATATATTTT.